This T cell receptor (beta chain) was observed in a study of cytomegalovirus exposure and HLA in healthy donors. The CDR3 is made up of 15 amino acids. Germline V gene sequence: CDR1 SGHRS, CDR2 YFSETQ. V was clipped by 4 bases and J by 4 bases; unmatched bases: 7. Vbeta (60) and Jbeta (13) primers were used in the PCR. Measured with immunoSEQ multiplex PCR; TCRdb has only the in-frame clones, and not every one. This table has about 180,000 clones, about 77% appearing once. The chain is built from TRBV5-1 and TRBJ2-7; 11 positions match TRBD1. This sequence originates from a woman in her thirties in good health and CMV-seropositive. The sample was PBMCs. The DNA of the CDR3 is TGCGCCAGCAGCAGGACAGGGGGCGAGAGTTACGAGCAGTACTTC. It encodes CASSRTGGESYEQYF.